The clone carrying this T cell receptor beta chain appeared a few times. The antigen is unknown. Every sampled donor was Caucasian and healthy. This specimen belongs to a study of identical twins. Overall study findings and caveats: Sequences that were beta out-of-frame showed weaker excess twin sharing. The study drew conclusions from cross-sectional statistical analysis, not from following the same donors.

The CDR3 totals 14 residues. V lost 6 bases and J 3 bases, leaving 15 bases between the germline ends. The germline V gene encodes CDR1 SGHTA and CDR2 FQGTGA. Template switching created a universal primer site, and the cDNA included unique molecular identifiers. TCRdb ran MiXCR on the 5' RACE reads and lists one entry per CDR3 protein. The sample yields around 680,000 distinct CDR3 sequences, about 9.4% seen once. These data were also reused for a study on yellow fever vaccine responses in identical twins.

The material sequenced was PBMCs. J is TRBJ2-7 and V is TRBV7-3; D perhaps matches TRBD1 (7 bases). The clonotype originates from a woman aged 18-30 years in good health. The CDR3 DNA reads TGTGCCAGCAGTCCAGGGGGGAGTCTCTACGAGCAGTACTTC. Amino acid sequence: CASSPGGSLYEQYF. Using reference TRBV7-3 and TRBJ2-7 for the parts outside the CDR3, the full variable domain is GAGVSQTPSNKVTEKGKYVELRCDPISGHTALYWYRQSLGQGPEFLIYFQGTGAADDSGLPNDRFFAVRPEGSVSTLKIQRTERGDSAVYLCASSPGGSLYEQYFGPGTRLTVT.